The next 20 T cell receptor beta chains were all read from a single sample in a study of blood T cell repertoires in COVID-19. Generated by immunoSEQ multiplex PCR, the TCRdb table keeps only in-frame clones and is missing some. The table has about 61,000 clones, roughly 90% seen once; the top ten hold about 22%. Material: peripheral blood. The receptor source for this set is a woman in her fifties or sixties with active or convalescent COVID-19.

The CDR3 sequence is CASSILPGQNYGYTF. The CDR3 DNA reads TGTGCCAGTAGTATTCTCCCTGGACAGAACTATGGCTACACCTTC. The chain has TRBV19 and TRBJ1-2, with D perhaps TRBD1 (6 bases). Between the trimmed V and J ends, which lost 3 bases and 2 bases, there was a span of 13 bases. The germline gives CDR1 LNHDA, CDR2 SQIVND (reference sequence). The CDR3 runs 15 residues.

The rearrangement uses TRBV5-1 and TRBJ2-3; maybe TRBD2 (6 bases). This CDR3 contains 15 residues. Germline CDR1 SGHRS, CDR2 YFSETQ. V dropped 0 bases and J dropped 5 bases, with 13 bases sitting between them. In nucleotides, the CDR3 is TGCGCCAGCAGCTTGGGTGGGCCGGGAGAAGATACGCAGTATTTT. Its translation: CASSLGGPGEDTQYF.

The CDR3: CASRRPGLAGGRFYEQYF. DNA for the CDR3: TGTGCCAGCAGGCGACCGGGACTAGCGGGAGGCCGTTTCTACGAGCAGTACTTC. The chain uses TRBV6-6 and TRBJ2-7, with 15 bases lining up with TRBD2. The CDR3 length is 18 residues. Germline V gene sequence: CDR1 MNHNY, CDR2 SVGAGI (reference sequence). Losses at the gene ends were 6 bases for V and 3 bases for J; bases not matched to a gene: 12.

This rearrangement joins TRBV11-2 to TRBJ2-1; 8 bases line up with TRBD2. The V gene's germline CDR1 is SGHAT and CDR2 FQNNGV. V shed 5 bases, J shed 6 bases, and the junction held 9 bases outside the gene matches. The CDR3 has 15 amino acids. In DNA form, the CDR3 reads TGTGCCAGCAGCCCCACCGGGACTAGGTTCAATGAGCAGTTCTTC. It specifies CASSPTGTRFNEQFF.

This chain uses TRBV2 with TRBJ2-2; 7 bases agree with TRBD1. Trimming removed 9 bases from V and 0 bases from J; junction bases left unmatched: 4. CDR1 is SNHLY, CDR2 FYNNEI, per germline. This CDR3 has 14 amino acids. The CDR3 region is CARGTESNTGELFF. CDR3 DNA sequence: TGTGCCAGAGGGACAGAATCGAACACCGGGGAGCTGTTTTTT.

This sequence joins TRBV3-1 (or the pseudogene TRBV3-2) and TRBJ1-1; a weak D match, TRBD1 (5 bases). This CDR3 has 12 amino acids. V dropped 6 bases and J dropped 6 bases, with 11 bases sitting between them. Germline-derived CDR1 and CDR2 are LGHDT and YNNKEL (reference sequence). The CDR3 is CASRGWGSEAFF. For the CDR3, the DNA is TGTGCCAGCAGGGGTTGGGGCTCTGAAGCTTTCTTT.

This clone was observed once. The chain combines TRBV14 with TRBJ2-2; weak D call: TRBD1 (7 bases). V dropped 0 bases and J dropped 6 bases, with 14 bases sitting between them. Germline loops: CDR1 SGHDN, CDR2 FVKESK. The CDR3 runs 16 residues. The CDR3 protein is CASSQDWARGAGELFF. CDR3 in DNA: TGTGCCAGCAGCCAAGATTGGGCCAGGGGGGCCGGGGAGCTGTTTTTT.

The V gene is TRBV5-5, the J gene TRBJ2-7; D possibly corresponds to TRBD1 (6 bases). This CDR3 contains 13 residues. Germline-derived CDR1 and CDR2 are SGHKS and YYEKEE (reference sequence). Deletions cut 2 bases from V and 6 bases from J, with 12 bases between. The CDR3 spells CASSFQGRGEQYF. The CDR3, as DNA: TGTGCCAGCAGCTTTCAGGGGAGAGGCGAGCAGTACTTC.

The J gene is TRBJ1-5, the V gene TRBV2, with 11 bases that match TRBD1. With V trimmed by 5 bases and J by 6 bases, 6 bases remained unmatched. Germline assignment: CDR1 SNHLY and CDR2 FYNNEI. This CDR3 comprises 15 residues. The CDR3 reads CASSKGQGGSQPQHF. Written as DNA, the CDR3 is TGTGCCAGCAGTAAGGGACAGGGGGGAAGTCAGCCCCAGCATTTT.

A few counts support this clone. The CDR3 DNA reads as TGCGCCAGCAGTACAGGGGTGGGAAACACCATATATTTT. Encoded protein: CASSTGVGNTIYF. J is TRBJ1-3 and V is TRBV10-2; 7 bases are shared with TRBD1. Germline trimming cut 5 bases from V and 4 bases from J; bases unmatched to any gene: 2. Looked up from germline, CDR1 is WSHSY and CDR2 is SAAADI. The CDR3 is made up of 13 amino acids.

The CDR3 sequence: CATSDSQGCFGNTIYF. For the CDR3, the DNA is TGTGCCACCAGTGATTCACAGGGTTGCTTTGGAAACACCATATATTTT. This chain joins TRBV24-1 and TRBJ1-3; possibly TRBD1 for D (6 bases). Germline assignment: CDR1 KGHDR and CDR2 SFDVKD. The CDR3 consists of 16 residues. Deletions cut 2 bases from V and 3 bases from J, with 13 bases between.

The gene calls are TRBV27 and TRBJ1-5; the match to TRBD1 covers 9 bases. CDR1 MNHEY and CDR2 SMNVEV come from the germline V gene (reference sequence). CDR3 length equals 15 residues. The V and J ends lost 7 bases and 7 bases, in that order; junction bases with no gene match: 11. This chain's CDR3 is CASKIGQGWMQPQHF. CDR3 nucleotides: TGTGCCAGCAAGATCGGACAGGGGTGGATGCAGCCCCAGCATTTT.

The J gene is TRBJ1-2, the V gene TRBV29-1; 7 bases are a match to TRBD1. The CDR3 loop spans 15 amino acids. Germline-derived CDR1 and CDR2 are SQVTM and ANQGSEA. Losses at the gene ends were 2 bases for V and 8 bases for J; bases not matched to a gene: 14. In nucleotides, the CDR3 is TGCAGCGTTGAATTCCAGCCACTCCAGGGGGACGGCTACACCTTC. Its protein is CSVEFQPLQGDGYTF.

The chain couples TRBV19 to TRBJ2-1; 9 positions match TRBD2. J lost 2 bases, V lost 7 bases, and 3 bases had no gene match. The CDR3 extends over 14 amino acids. CDR1 and CDR2 (germline): LNHDA, SQIVND (reference sequence). The CDR3 sequence: CASKGLAPYNEQFF. The CDR3 nucleotides read TGTGCCAGTAAAGGACTAGCGCCCTACAATGAGCAGTTCTTC.

The chain uses TRBV4-2 and TRBJ2-7, with unresolved D. The CDR3 totals 14 residues. The V end was cut by 3 bases, the J end by 1 base, with 10 bases between. CDR1 and CDR2 from the germline V gene are LGHNA and YNFKEQ. The CDR3 reads CASSQSRRSYEQYF. CDR3 nucleotide sequence: TGTGCCAGCAGCCAGTCGCGCAGGTCCTACGAGCAGTACTTC.

This rearrangement joins TRBV11-2 to TRBJ2-7; a possible D gene is TRBD1 (6 bases). Germline assignment: CDR1 SGHAT and CDR2 FQNNGV. This CDR3 spans 13 amino acids. The germline V and J ends were trimmed by 6 bases and 2 bases, with 11 bases remaining between them. The CDR3 protein is CASRAKGAYEQYF. As DNA, the CDR3 is TGTGCCAGCAGGGCTAAGGGGGCCTACGAGCAGTACTTC.

This chain joins TRBV15 and TRBJ1-1, with 7 bases matching TRBD1. This CDR3 has 15 residues. The V segment lost 0 bases and the J segment 4 bases; nucleotides outside the gene matches: 5. Germline CDR1 reads LNHNV; CDR2 reads YYDKDF (reference sequence). CDR3 DNA sequence: TGTGCCACCAGCAGAGATAGGGGGCGCAGCACTGAAGCTTTCTTT. Its translation is CATSRDRGRSTEAFF. Drawing the rest from reference TRBV15 and TRBJ1-1, the complete variable domain is DAMVIQNPRYQVTQFGKPVTLSCSQTLNHNVMYWYQQKSSQAPKLLFHYYDKDFNNEADTPDNFQSRRPNTSFCFLDIRSPGLGDTAMYLCATSRDRGRSTEAFFGQGTRLTVV.

This clone was detected only a few times. The rearrangement links TRBV5-6 to TRBJ2-7, with 7 bases lining up with TRBD2. Losses at the gene ends were 2 bases for V and 0 bases for J; bases not matched to a gene: 5. Germline-derived CDR1 and CDR2 are SGHDT and YYEEEE. This CDR3 comprises 15 residues. The CDR3 loop is CASSFWGGSSYEQYF. In DNA, the CDR3 is TGTGCCAGCAGCTTTTGGGGCGGGAGCTCCTACGAGCAGTACTTC.

As DNA, the CDR3 is TGTGCCAGTAGCGAGGTGGGGGGTAGCAATCAGCCCCAGCATTTT. Amino acids: CASSEVGGSNQPQHF. The chain links TRBV19 to TRBJ1-5, with a tentative D call TRBD1 (5 bases). This CDR3 region has 15 residues. The V end lost 6 bases, the J end lost 0 bases, and 12 bases lay between the germline ends. Germline CDR1 is LNHDA and CDR2 is SQIVND (reference sequence).

The rearrangement uses TRBV23-1 and TRBJ1-5; TRBD1 matches 8 bases. Being an ORF, TRBV23-1 has a function that is uncertain. V trimming: 1 base; J trimming: 7 bases; junction bases outside the gene matches: 15. There are 18 residues in the CDR3. This CDR3 reads CASSQYPSDRESAQPQHF. In nucleotides, the CDR3 is TGCGCCAGCAGTCAATATCCCTCGGACAGGGAGAGCGCGCAGCCCCAGCATTTT.